The source of this T cell receptor (beta chain) is a study of blood T cells in healthy people across ages. Per-sample PBMC isolation yielded at least 6.5 million cells. Then a second PCR, running about 6 to 11 cycles, was carried out with a sample-barcoded 5' primer and a J-beta primer mix. TCRdb processed the 5' RACE reads anew with MiXCR; each CDR3 protein has one entry. Among some 560,000 distinct CDR3 sequences listed, about 25% were seen once. Another study also made use of these data, one on T cells of mothers and their children.

The sequence derives from a boy under 10 years old in good health. The sequenced sample consisted of blood.

DNA for the CDR3: TGTGCCTACGATCAAGAGCTCAGGGGCGGGGAGCTGTTTTTT. This encodes CAYDQELRGGELFF. This chain uses TRBV30 with TRBJ2-2; D perhaps matches TRBD1 (6 bases). V lost 7 bases and J 7 bases, leaving 19 bases between the germline ends. The CDR3 covers 14 residues. Germline lookup yields CDR1 GTSNPN and CDR2 SVGIG (reference sequence).